One sample yielded the 32 T cell receptor beta chains listed below, sequenced in a study of shared clonotypes between healthy human individuals. Using immunoSEQ multiplex PCR, the repertoire was profiled, and TCRdb retains in-frame clones only, with some absent. The top ten hold 0.37% of the sample, which has about 2.3 million clones, around 90% seen once. Sequencing was performed on naive CD4+ T cells from PBMCs. Sample subset: CD45RA+ positively selected. These TCRs come from a man aged 18 to 30 in good health. Some clones in this sample may be carry-over from other donors' samples.

The V and J genes are TRBV10-3 and TRBJ2-3, with TRBD1 identical over 8 bases. This CDR3 comprises 15 residues. Per the germline V gene, CDR1 is ENHRY and CDR2 is SYGVKD. J gave up 1 base and V 5 bases, and 5 bases lay outside the gene matches. Here the CDR3 DNA reads TGTGCCATCAGTCCAGGGGGCGCCGGCACAGATACGCAGTATTTT. Translation: CAISPGGAGTDTQYF.

V is TRBV5-4 and J is TRBJ2-5; 14 bases are a match to TRBD2. This CDR3 is 16 amino acids long. V lost 4 bases and J lost 5; bases outside the gene matches: 7. CDR1 and CDR2 from the germline V gene are SGHNT and YYREEE (reference sequence). The CDR3 spells CASSPTSGRAWETQYF. The CDR3 nucleotides read TGTGCCAGCAGCCCGACTAGCGGGAGGGCGTGGGAGACCCAGTACTTC.

The V gene is TRBV7-2, the J gene TRBJ2-1; the match to TRBD2 covers 10 bases. The CDR3 consists of 17 residues. Trimming took 5 bases from V and 5 from J; bases not matched to a gene: 12. Germline V gives CDR1 SGHTA, CDR2 FQGNSA. CDR3 loop: CASSLAGTSVGNNEQFF. CDR3 nucleotides: TGTGCCAGCAGCCTTGCAGGGACTAGCGTTGGTAACAATGAGCAGTTCTTC.

J is TRBJ1-1 and V is TRBV10-1; D is possibly TRBD1 (6 bases). The CDR3 sequence is 13 residues long. V was clipped by 6 bases and J by 4 bases, with 12 bases between them. Germline-derived CDR1 and CDR2 are WNHNN and SYGVQD (reference sequence). CDR3 protein: CASSRGGGTEAFF. As DNA, the CDR3 is TGCGCCAGCAGCAGGGGCGGGGGCACTGAAGCTTTCTTT.

The J gene is TRBJ2-3, the V gene TRBV6-1; 11 bases agree with TRBD2. CDR1 and CDR2 from the germline V gene are MNHNS and SASEGT. The CDR3 covers 15 residues. The J segment lost 3 bases and the V segment lost 4 bases, leaving 3 bases of the junction unmatched. CDR3 sequence (DNA): TGTGCCAGCAGTGGGGGACTAGCGGAGACAGATACGCAGTATTTT. The encoded protein is CASSGGLAETDTQYF.

The rearrangement links TRBV5-6 to TRBJ2-7, with 7 bases aligning to TRBD1. The germline CDR1 and CDR2 sequences are SGHDT and YYEEEE. Trimming at V came to 1 base and at J to 4 bases, leaving 2 bases not matched to a gene. The CDR3 extends over 13 amino acids. Here the CDR3 DNA reads TGTGCCAGCAGCTTGTGGGACAGATACGAGCAGTACTTC. Translating it yields CASSLWDRYEQYF.

The rearrangement links TRBV15 to TRBJ2-5, with a weak D call TRBD2 (5 bases). The length of the CDR3 is 15 residues. Germline CDR1 and CDR2: LNHNV and YYDKDF (reference sequence). V lost 0 bases to trimming and J lost 5 bases, with 13 bases between them. CDR3 coding DNA: TGTGCCACCAGCAGAGAAGGAGGAGGCTGGGAGACCCAGTACTTC. It yields the protein CATSREGGGWETQYF.

This chain uses TRBV19 with TRBJ2-1; D is possibly TRBD1 or TRBD2 (5 bases each). Trimming left V 10 bases short and J 2 bases short, with 12 bases between. Germline CDR1 reads LNHDA; CDR2 reads SQIVND (reference sequence). The CDR3 is 13 residues long. CDR3 coding DNA: TGTGCCATTAAAGAGGGGCCCTACAATGAGCAGTTCTTC. It encodes CAIKEGPYNEQFF.

V gene TRBV11-3 combines with J gene TRBJ2-7; D is unresolved. The germline V gene has CDR1 SGHNT and CDR2 YENEEA. CDR3 size: 13 residues. The V end lost 4 bases, the J end lost 9 bases, and 16 bases lay between the germline ends. The CDR3 nucleotides read TGTGCCAGCAGCTACAGAGATCAGTCGGCGCAGTACTTC. Protein product: CASSYRDQSAQYF.

V is TRBV5-1 and J is TRBJ2-5; TRBD1 matches at 7 bases. The CDR3 sequence is 14 residues long. With V trimmed by 2 bases and J by 0 bases, 1 base remained unmatched. Germline CDR1 and CDR2: SGHRS and YFSETQ. CDR3 loop: CASSLQGYQETQYF. The CDR3 DNA is TGCGCCAGCAGCTTACAGGGGTACCAAGAGACCCAGTACTTC.

The genes are TRBV5-1 and TRBJ2-2, with D possibly matching TRBD2 (5 bases). The germline V gene encodes CDR1 SGHRS and CDR2 YFSETQ. The CDR3 has 16 residues. Trimming stripped 2 bases from V and 5 bases from J, with 16 bases between. The CDR3 nucleotides read TGCGCCAGCAGCTTTTCATTGGGTTCGGGAACCGGGGAGCTGTTTTTT. Its translation is CASSFSLGSGTGELFF.

This chain connects TRBV28 to TRBJ1-5, with unresolved D. V was pared by 6 bases and J by 0 bases, with 12 bases between. This CDR3 has 15 amino acids. The germline CDR1 and CDR2 sequences are MDHEN and SYDVKM. CDR3 amino acids: CASSPGSNSNQPQHF. In DNA, the CDR3 is TGTGCCAGCAGCCCGGGCAGCAATAGCAATCAGCCCCAGCATTTT.

With respect to this clone: Sequence at one end of the junction differs from germline and may be a read error. This rearrangement joins TRBV28 to TRBJ2-3, with a tentative D call TRBD2 (6 bases). The CDR3 runs to 13 residues. The germline gives CDR1 MDHEN, CDR2 SYDVKM. CDR3 region: CASSSTSIDTQYF. The CDR3 region has the DNA TGTGCCAGCAGTTCAACTAGCATAGATACGCAGTATTTT. The full variable domain, with the rest looked up from reference TRBV28 and TRBJ2-3, is DVKVTQSSRYLVKRTGEKVFLECVQDMDHENMFWYRQDPGLGLRLIYFSYDVKMKEKGDIPEGYSVSREKKERFSLILESASTNQTSMYLCASSSTSIDTQYFGPGTRLTVL.

Concerning this clone: The junction departs from germline at one end; a sequencing error may be responsible. Other DNA sequences from this sample encode an identical CDR3 as well. The chain employs TRBV7-3 and TRBJ1-2; 8 bases agree with TRBD1. Germline V lookup: CDR1 SGHTA, CDR2 FQGTGA. This CDR3 spans 13 amino acids. The DNA for the CDR3 is TGTGCCAGCAGCCTAACAGGGGGGGATGGCTACACCTTC. Its protein product is CASSLTGGDGYTF.

The chain combines TRBV5-1 with TRBJ2-4; D may be TRBD2 (5 bases). Trimming took 7 bases from V and 6 from J, leaving 20 bases between them. Germline-derived CDR1 and CDR2 are SGHRS and YFSETQ. The CDR3 has 15 residues. The CDR3 loop is CASSAVETRGNIQYF. As DNA, the CDR3 is TGCGCCAGCTCCGCGGTCGAGACCCGGGGAAACATTCAGTACTTC.

The genes are TRBV19 and TRBJ1-5; 7 bases are a match to TRBD1. CDR1 is LNHDA, CDR2 SQIVND, per germline (reference sequence). J lost 6 bases, V lost 6 bases, and 2 bases had no gene match. The CDR3 spans 12 residues. The CDR3 DNA sequence: TGTGCCAGTAGCGACAGGGTTCAGCCCCAGCATTTT. This translates into CASSDRVQPQHF.

This chain links TRBV28 with TRBJ2-5, with D maybe TRBD2 (5 bases). The CDR3 runs to 15 residues. Trimming stripped 6 bases from V and 5 bases from J, with 19 bases between. Germline CDR1 is MDHEN and CDR2 is SYDVKM. This chain's CDR3 is CASSSLVGDGETQYF. CDR3 DNA: TGTGCCAGCAGCTCATTGGTCGGGGATGGGGAGACCCAGTACTTC.

This sequence joins TRBV7-3 and TRBJ1-2; possible D gene TRBD1, 6 bases. Germline CDR1 reads SGHTA; CDR2 reads FQGTGA. Trimming shortened V by 5 bases and J by 2 bases, and 15 bases separated the two germline ends. The CDR3 contains 15 residues. The DNA of the CDR3 is TGTGCCAGCAGCCCATCCGGACAGCTGAACTATGGCTACACCTTC. It codes for CASSPSGQLNYGYTF.

This chain connects TRBV9 to TRBJ2-3; D perhaps matches TRBD2 (6 bases). The length of the CDR3 is 17 residues. The V end was cut by 0 bases, the J end by 0 bases, with 14 bases between. Germline assignment: CDR1 SGDLS and CDR2 YYNGEE. The CDR3 DNA sequence: TGTGCCAGCAGCGTAGACGGGAGTACCCCTAGCACAGATACGCAGTATTTT. This sequence encodes CASSVDGSTPSTDTQYF. The full variable domain, completed using reference TRBV9 and TRBJ2-3, is DSGVTQTPKHLITATGQRVTLRCSPRSGDLSVYWYQQSLDQGLQFLIQYYNGEERAKGNILERFSAQQFPDLHSELNLSSLELGDSALYFCASSVDGSTPSTDTQYFGPGTRLTVL.

In the case of this clone: Other DNA sequences within the sample encode an identical CDR3. The chain has TRBV19 and TRBJ1-5, with D unresolved. The CDR3 loop spans 15 amino acids. Germline-derived CDR1 and CDR2 are LNHDA and SQIVND (reference sequence). V gave up 3 bases and J gave up 0 bases, with 9 bases separating them. The CDR3 nucleotides read TGTGCCAGTAGTATTGAGGGTGGTAGCAATCAGCCCCAGCATTTT. Translating it yields CASSIEGGSNQPQHF.

This chain links TRBV10-2 with TRBJ2-7, with 7 bases lining up with TRBD1. V was pared by 6 bases and J by 4 bases, with 3 bases of the junction left unmatched. CDR1 is WSHSY and CDR2 is SAAADI in the germline V gene. This CDR3 is built from 12 residues. Written as DNA, the CDR3 is TGCGCCAGCAGGGACAGGATGTACGAGCAGTACTTC. Amino acids: CASRDRMYEQYF.

This clone was recorded only once. The chain links TRBV7-2 to TRBJ2-7, with TRBD2 matching 8 bases. Germline V lookup: CDR1 SGHTA, CDR2 FQGNSA. The junction had 12 bases not matched to a gene; V was cut back by 5 bases and J by 9 bases. The CDR3 totals 14 residues. The CDR3 coding sequence is TGTGCCAGCAGCCAAGGGGGACTAGTGACGGGGCAGTACTTC. Amino acids: CASSQGGLVTGQYF.

The CDR3 is CASSEGGISNQPQHF. DNA for the CDR3: TGTGCCAGCAGTGAAGGGGGGATTAGCAATCAGCCCCAGCATTTT. V is TRBV6-1 and J is TRBJ1-5; perhaps TRBD1 as D (5 bases). Per germline, CDR1 MNHNS and CDR2 SASEGT. CDR3 size: 15 residues. V was clipped by 1 base and J by 0 bases, with 7 bases between them.

The chain combines TRBV6-1 with TRBJ2-3, with D possibly being TRBD1 or TRBD2 (5 bases each). V shed 4 bases and J shed 1 base, with 15 bases lying between them. The V gene's germline CDR1 is MNHNS and CDR2 SASEGT. The CDR3 sequence is 16 residues long. The CDR3 is CASSGDPSKGTDTQYF. As DNA, the CDR3 is TGTGCCAGCAGTGGGGACCCATCTAAGGGCACAGATACGCAGTATTTT.

The V and J genes are TRBV18 and TRBJ1-2; 9 bases agree with TRBD1. Germline V gene lookup returns CDR1 KGHSH and CDR2 LQKENI. Unmatched junction bases numbered 6, after V lost 2 bases and J lost 8 bases. This CDR3 region has 14 residues. The CDR3 is CASSPTGGAVGYTF. The CDR3 DNA sequence: TGTGCCAGCTCACCAACAGGGGGCGCGGTCGGCTACACCTTC.

This rearrangement joins TRBV4-2 to TRBJ2-3; D might be TRBD2 (5 bases). Trimming left V 0 bases short and J 5 bases short, with 18 bases between. The V gene's germline CDR1 is LGHNA and CDR2 YNFKEQ. The CDR3 runs to 17 residues. CDR3 sequence: CASSQEQIRAGVDTQYF. CDR3 nucleotide sequence: TGTGCCAGCAGCCAAGAACAGATTAGGGCCGGGGTAGATACGCAGTATTTT.

The V and J genes are TRBV2 and TRBJ2-7; no firm D call. CDR3 length: 12 residues. Germline V CDR1 and CDR2: SNHLY, FYNNEI. Trimming cost V 6 bases and J 2 bases, with 8 bases left between them. The CDR3 nucleotides are TGTGCCAGCAGAGAACGCGCCTACGAGCAGTACTTC. Amino acid sequence: CASRERAYEQYF.

The chain combines TRBV27 with TRBJ2-1, with 15 bases lining up with TRBD2. The CDR3 runs to 17 residues. Germline V gene sequence: CDR1 MNHEY, CDR2 SMNVEV (reference sequence). J was trimmed by 7 bases and V by 1 base; bases with no gene match: 5. CDR3 DNA: TGTGCCAGCAGTTTATTTGGACTAGCGGGAGGGCCTAATGAGCAGTTCTTC. Amino acid sequence: CASSLFGLAGGPNEQFF.

CDR3 amino acids: CASSRRGRPGLLNLFINEQYF. DNA for the CDR3: TGTGCCAGCAGCCGGAGGGGCAGACCGGGACTCCTAAACCTTTTCATAAACGAGCAGTACTTC. V gene TRBV4-2 combines with J gene TRBJ2-7; possible D gene TRBD2, 6 bases. The CDR3 has 21 amino acids. Germline V gene lookup returns CDR1 LGHNA and CDR2 YNFKEQ. The V end lost 4 bases, the J end lost 5 bases, and 36 bases lay between the germline ends.

The chain joins TRBV28 to TRBJ2-7; D is undetermined. V gave up 4 bases and J gave up 9 bases, with 16 bases separating them. Germline lookup yields CDR1 MDHEN and CDR2 SYDVKM. The CDR3 length is 13 residues. CDR3 sequence (DNA): TGTGCCAGCAGTTCCCTAAACCTCTGGGGGCAGTACTTC. Protein: CASSSLNLWGQYF. Supplemented by reference TRBV28 and TRBJ2-7, the full variable domain reads DVKVTQSSRYLVKRTGEKVFLECVQDMDHENMFWYRQDPGLGLRLIYFSYDVKMKEKGDIPEGYSVSREKKERFSLILESASTNQTSMYLCASSSLNLWGQYFGPGTRLTVT.

The gene calls are TRBV5-1 and TRBJ2-7, with TRBD1 matching 9 bases. V shed 4 bases, J shed 3 bases, and the junction held 5 bases outside the gene matches. The germline V gene has CDR1 SGHRS and CDR2 YFSETQ. The CDR3 is 14 amino acids. The CDR3 region has the DNA TGCGCCAGCAGCCGCGGGACAGGGAACTACGAGCAGTACTTC. Protein product: CASSRGTGNYEQYF.

This chain links TRBV23-1 with TRBJ2-3; D not resolved. TRBV23-1 qualifies as an ORF whose function is uncertain. The germline V and J ends were trimmed by 7 bases and 2 bases, with 22 bases remaining between them. The CDR3 has 17 amino acids. The CDR3 loop reads CASTPFRLPQVTDTQYF. The CDR3 nucleotides read TGCGCCAGCACCCCTTTTCGGCTACCTCAGGTCACAGATACGCAGTATTTT.